This T cell receptor beta chain was profiled in a study of shared clonotypes between healthy human individuals (dated by TCRdb to 2018 to 2020). The study in broad terms: The cohort included a few men and two women between 18 and 49 years of age. Each donor's leukapheresis produced roughly between roughly 0.85 and 9 billion PBMCs. The study deeply sequenced blood TCR repertoires of five healthy adults to estimate repertoire size and the extent of clonotype sharing between individuals. Different laboratories and diverse techniques were used to prepare libraries and sequence TCR repertoires, to increase sequencing depth and limit assay-specific biases. For each donor, three plates each were used for CD4 naive and CD4 memory, two plates were used for CD8 naive, and one plate was used for CD8 memory.

This clone was observed a few times. No antigen is known for it. The sample holds no much larger clone one base away, and base qualities are not on file. Broad study findings and their caveats: Across several donors, about 5% of naive CD4, around 3.5% of naive CD8, around 2.1% of memory CD4, and 0.4% to 0.45% of memory CD8 clonotypes were shared. The small number of donors limited the genetic and exposure-history diversity represented. Only blood was sampled, and tissue TCR repertoires likely differ from those in blood. Based on pairwise subsampling, the degree of clonotype sharing among donors was expected to be affected by sequencing depth. Compared with non-shared clonotypes, the clonotypes found in all four sorted-subset donors had higher generation probabilities. Larger estimated clonotype richness was generally found for naive subsets than for memory subsets. Even with the large sequencing depth, rarefaction of the sorted-subset datasets indicated that sequencing was incomplete.

Using the deep immunoSEQ assay, TCR CDR3 regions were amplified from genomic DNA by multiplex PCR. Extracted genomic DNA from each cell subset was spread evenly across all wells of several immunoSEQ 96-well plates, with each plate serving as a replicate. For sorted subsets, approximately 210 ng of genomic DNA, equivalent to around 30,000 T cell genomes, went into each replicate PCR. Purified libraries were quantified with a Qubit 3.0 fluorometer, sized on a Bioanalyzer 2100, and re-quantified with the KAPA Library Quantification kit. Each immunoSEQ 96-well plate was sequenced on its own single-read 150-cycle Illumina NextSeq 550 flow cell. The authors' analysis ran thus. Because the immunoSEQ output held only junctional sequences and lacked quality scores, the filtering could not match the filtering applied to full-length reads. Sequences were annotated with PyIR, a Python wrapper for IgBLAST v1.9, using IMGT germline references to assign V/J genes and CDR3. Reads were filtered out if the reads had weak V/J assignments (E-value above 1e-6), no CDR3, stop codons, out-of-frame junctions, or ambiguous translated residues. A V3J clonotype was defined by an identical inferred V gene, J gene, and CDR3 amino acid sequence. The percentage overlap between two repertoires was calculated by dividing the number of shared unique clonotypes by the size of the smaller repertoire. Richness of each repertoire was evaluated using RTK rarefaction, the Chao1 estimator, and Recon v2.1 estimates of unobserved clonotypes. For all TCRbeta clonotypes obtained by the gDNA method from four donors, generation probabilities were computed with OLGA. Not all clones reach the TCRdb copy of this immuneACCESS table, which keeps in-frame sequences only. Checked studies attribute under half of the gap to unresolved V genes and leave the rest unexplained. The V and J calls and the clone size are those of that table, but D and trimming were determined from the DNA. The sample profile shows some 1 million clones; roughly 80% of them were found once. The ten largest account for 1.4% of the sample.

Healthy HIV-negative adults with no recently reported acute infections or vaccinations were included as donors. Every donor was a Caucasian adult living in Nashville, Tennessee, USA. Magnetic negative selection was used to enrich CD4+ T cells, after which naive cells were positively selected on CD45RA and the negative fraction became the memory subset. Blood was obtained by leukapheresis, after which PBMCs were separated by Ficoll-Histopaque density gradient centrifugation and cryopreserved in liquid nitrogen vapor phase. Purity and quantity of every magnetically sorted T cell population were checked by analytical flow cytometry. Genomic DNA was isolated from every sorted fraction and measured by UV absorbance on a Nanodrop 2000c. This sequence originates from a man younger than 35 in good health. The sample consisted of memory CD4+ T cells sorted from blood. Interpreted using the paper, the cell subset or site label stands for: CD45RA-negative fraction.

The CDR3 reads CATPPENTIYF. The DNA sequence is as follows: TGTGCCACCCCGCCAGAAAACACCATATATTTT. The V and J segments used are TRBV21-1 and TRBJ1-3; the table's D call of TRBD1 was not tested on the DNA. TRBV21-1 is described as a pseudogene. Inclusive of the bounding cysteine and phenylalanine, the CDR3 is 11 residues long. This entry keeps only the CDR3 DNA: 33 bases, framed from base 1.